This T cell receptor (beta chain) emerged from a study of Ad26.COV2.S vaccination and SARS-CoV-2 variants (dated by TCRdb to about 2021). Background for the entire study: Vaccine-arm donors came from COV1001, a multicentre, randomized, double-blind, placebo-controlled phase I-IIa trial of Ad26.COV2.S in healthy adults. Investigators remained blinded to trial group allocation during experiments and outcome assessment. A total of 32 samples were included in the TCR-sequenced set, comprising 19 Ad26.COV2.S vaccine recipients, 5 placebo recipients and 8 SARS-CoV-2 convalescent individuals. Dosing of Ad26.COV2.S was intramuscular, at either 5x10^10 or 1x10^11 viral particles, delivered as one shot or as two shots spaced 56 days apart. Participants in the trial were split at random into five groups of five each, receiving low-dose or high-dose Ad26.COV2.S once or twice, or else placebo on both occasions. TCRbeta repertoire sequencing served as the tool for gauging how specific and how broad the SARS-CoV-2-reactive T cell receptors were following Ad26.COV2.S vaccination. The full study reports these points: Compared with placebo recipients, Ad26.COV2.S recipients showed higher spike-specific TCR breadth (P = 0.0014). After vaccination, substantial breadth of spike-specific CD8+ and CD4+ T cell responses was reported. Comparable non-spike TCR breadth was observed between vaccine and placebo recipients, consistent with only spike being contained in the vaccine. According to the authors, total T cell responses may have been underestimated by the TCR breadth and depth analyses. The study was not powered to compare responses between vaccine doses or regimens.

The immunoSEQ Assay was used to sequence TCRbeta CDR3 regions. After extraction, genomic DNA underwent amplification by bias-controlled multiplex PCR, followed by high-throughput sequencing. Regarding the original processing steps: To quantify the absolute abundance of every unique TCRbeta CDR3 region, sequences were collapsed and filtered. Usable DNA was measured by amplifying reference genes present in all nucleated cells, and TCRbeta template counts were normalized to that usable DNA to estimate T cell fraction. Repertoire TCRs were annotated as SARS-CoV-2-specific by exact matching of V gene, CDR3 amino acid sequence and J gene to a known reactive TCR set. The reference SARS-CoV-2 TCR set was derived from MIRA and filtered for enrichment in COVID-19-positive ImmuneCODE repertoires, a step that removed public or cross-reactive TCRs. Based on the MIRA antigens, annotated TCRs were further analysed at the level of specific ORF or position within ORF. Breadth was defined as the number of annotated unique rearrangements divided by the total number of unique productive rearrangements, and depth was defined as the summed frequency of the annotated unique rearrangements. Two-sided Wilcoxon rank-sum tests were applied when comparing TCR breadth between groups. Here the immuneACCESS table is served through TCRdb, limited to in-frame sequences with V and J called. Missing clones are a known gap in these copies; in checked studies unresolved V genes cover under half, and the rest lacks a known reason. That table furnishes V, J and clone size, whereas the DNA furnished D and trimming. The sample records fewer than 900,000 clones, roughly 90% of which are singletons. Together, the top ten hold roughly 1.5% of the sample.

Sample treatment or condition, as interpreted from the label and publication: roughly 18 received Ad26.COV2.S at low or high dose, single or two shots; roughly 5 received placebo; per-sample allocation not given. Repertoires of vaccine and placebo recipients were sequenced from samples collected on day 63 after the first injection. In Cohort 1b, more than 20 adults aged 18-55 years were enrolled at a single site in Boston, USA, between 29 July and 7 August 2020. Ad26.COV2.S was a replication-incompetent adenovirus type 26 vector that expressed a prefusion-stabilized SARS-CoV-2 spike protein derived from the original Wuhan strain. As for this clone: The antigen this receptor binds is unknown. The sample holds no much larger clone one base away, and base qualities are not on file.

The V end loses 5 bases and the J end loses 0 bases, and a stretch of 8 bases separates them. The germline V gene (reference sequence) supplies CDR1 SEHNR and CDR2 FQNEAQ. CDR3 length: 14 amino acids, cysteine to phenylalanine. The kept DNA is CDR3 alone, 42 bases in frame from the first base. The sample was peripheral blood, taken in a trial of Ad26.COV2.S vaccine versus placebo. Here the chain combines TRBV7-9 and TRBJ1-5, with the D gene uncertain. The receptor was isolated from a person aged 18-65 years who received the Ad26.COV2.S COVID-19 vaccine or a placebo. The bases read TGTGCCAGCAGCATACACGGTAGCAATCAGCCCCAGCATTTT. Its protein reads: CASSIHGSNQPQHF.